These 16 T cell receptor beta chains originate from one sample sequenced in a study of cytomegalovirus exposure and HLA in healthy donors. This PCR relied on a set of 60 Vbeta primers and 13 Jbeta primers. Sequencing used immunoSEQ multiplex PCR; TCRdb keeps in-frame clones, though not all of them. Of tens of thousands of clones in the sample, 72% were seen once. Sample: PBMCs. Receptors were obtained from a woman in her forties in good health and CMV-seropositive.

The rearrangement links TRBV18 to TRBJ2-1, with 7 nucleotides matching TRBD1. V lost 3 bases and J lost 3; bases outside the gene matches: 5. The CDR3 extends over 15 amino acids. Germline V gene data show CDR1 as KGHSH and CDR2 as LQKENI. CDR3 sequence (DNA): TGTGCCAGCTCACCGTCACAGGGGAACTACAATGAGCAGTTCTTC. It translates to CASSPSQGNYNEQFF.

Concerning this clone: Other DNA sequences in this specimen translate into the identical CDR3. The chain carries TRBV28 and TRBJ2-7, with D possibly being TRBD1 (5 bases). Trimming removed 2 bases from V and 4 bases from J, with 6 bases in between. The CDR3 runs 12 residues. CDR1 is MDHEN, CDR2 SYDVKM, per germline. In DNA, the CDR3 is TGTGCCAGCAGTTTACAGGGTTACGAGCAGTACTTC. The encoded protein is CASSLQGYEQYF.

V gene TRBV30 combines with J gene TRBJ1-1, with D unresolved. V shed 3 bases and J shed 1 base, with 9 bases lying between them. Germline V gene sequence: CDR1 GTSNPN, CDR2 SVGIG (reference sequence). This CDR3 contains 13 residues. CDR3 in amino acids: CAWREYRNTEAFF. The CDR3 coding sequence is TGTGCCTGGAGAGAGTACCGGAACACTGAAGCTTTCTTT.

The chain uses TRBV5-1 and TRBJ2-6; TRBD1 might be the D (6 bases). Trimming shortened V by 4 bases and J by 0 bases, and 14 bases separated the two germline ends. The CDR3 has 17 residues. The germline V gene encodes CDR1 SGHRS and CDR2 YFSETQ. CDR3 DNA sequence: TGCGCCAGCAGCCAGGACAGCAAGGTCTCTGGGGCCAACGTCCTGACTTTC. This sequence encodes CASSQDSKVSGANVLTF.

This clone was observed a handful of times. V gene TRBV7-2 combines with J gene TRBJ1-2, with 7 bases lining up with TRBD1. The CDR3 has 14 amino acids. CDR1 is SGHTA, CDR2 FQGNSA, per germline. Losses at the gene ends were 4 bases for V and 3 bases for J; bases not matched to a gene: 5. The CDR3 coding sequence is TGTGCCAGCAGCTCCTCCGGGACAGACTATGGCTACACCTTC. Protein product: CASSSSGTDYGYTF.

This chain connects TRBV4-3 to TRBJ2-2, with D unresolved. CDR1 and CDR2 from the germline V gene are LGHNA and YSLEER. Trimming removed 1 base at V and 0 bases at J, with 9 bases between. The CDR3 spans 16 residues. CDR3 sequence (DNA): TGCGCCAGCAGCCAAGGGGCTCTCGCGAACACCGGGGAGCTGTTTTTT. The encoded protein is CASSQGALANTGELFF.

This sequence joins TRBV7-2 and TRBJ1-2; 7 bases align to TRBD1. V lost 5 bases, J lost 8 bases, and 8 bases stayed unmatched. CDR3 length: 13 residues. The germline CDR1 and CDR2 sequences are SGHTA and FQGNSA. This CDR3 reads CASSLDRNEGYTF. As DNA, the CDR3 is TGTGCCAGCAGCCTGGACAGGAACGAAGGCTACACCTTC.

This clone was seen once. This chain connects TRBV28 to TRBJ1-2; D ambiguous. Germline CDR1 MDHEN, CDR2 SYDVKM. Trimming stripped 7 bases from V and 3 bases from J, with 24 bases between. This CDR3 spans 17 amino acids. CDR3 coding DNA: TGTGCCAGCACCACTTTATTGAGGAGAGGGTTCGACTATGGCTACACCTTC. Encoded protein: CASTTLLRRGFDYGYTF.

The gene calls are TRBV7-2 and TRBJ1-2, with 8 bases lining up with TRBD1. The CDR3 extends over 14 amino acids. Trimming removed 5 bases from V and 9 bases from J; junction bases left unmatched: 11. Germline-derived CDR1 and CDR2 are SGHTA and FQGNSA. The CDR3 DNA sequence: TGTGCCAGCAGCCAGAACTCAGGGGGCTCGAGCTACACCTTC. Protein product: CASSQNSGGSSYTF.

In its sample, this clone was seen a few times. The chain combines TRBV2 with TRBJ1-1; TRBD1 aligns across 8 bases. Germline V gene lookup returns CDR1 SNHLY and CDR2 FYNNEI. The CDR3 extends over 15 amino acids. The CDR3 sequence: CANNRQPDRVTEAFF. The CDR3 DNA reads TGTGCAAACAACCGACAACCGGACAGGGTCACTGAAGCTTTCTTT.

This chain links TRBV27 with TRBJ1-1; perhaps TRBD1 as D (5 bases). The V and J ends lost 5 bases and 0 bases respectively, with 13 bases between them. The CDR3 length is 15 residues. The V gene's germline CDR1 is MNHEY and CDR2 SMNVEV (reference sequence). The CDR3 coding sequence is TGTGCCAGCAGTATAGTCGGAGGGGTGAACACTGAAGCTTTCTTT. It encodes CASSIVGGVNTEAFF.

The chain carries TRBV6-1 and TRBJ2-1; 9 nucleotides match TRBD1. This CDR3 is built from 14 residues. Unmatched junction bases numbered 4, after V lost 7 bases and J lost 3 bases. Germline V CDR1 and CDR2: MNHNS, SASEGT. The CDR3 DNA reads as TGTGCCAGCAACCGGGACAGGGTCTACAATGAGCAGTTCTTC. Amino acids: CASNRDRVYNEQFF.

The gene calls are TRBV9 and TRBJ2-5; 12 nucleotides align to TRBD2. The CDR3 extends over 15 amino acids. The germline CDR1 and CDR2 sequences are SGDLS and YYNGEE. Trimming at V came to 1 base and at J to 5 bases, leaving 3 bases not matched to a gene. The CDR3 nucleotides are TGTGCCAGCAGCGTAAGACTAGCGGGGGTCGAGACCCAGTACTTC. Protein: CASSVRLAGVETQYF.

The chain recombines TRBV25-1 with TRBJ2-7; 11 bases align to TRBD1. The J segment lost 5 bases and the V segment lost 2 bases, leaving 11 bases of the junction unmatched. In germline, CDR1 is MGHDK, CDR2 SYGVNS. This CDR3 region has 17 residues. The CDR3 DNA is TGTGCCAGCAGTGAAACTCCCGGGACAGGGGGAATCAACGAGCAGTACTTC. It codes for CASSETPGTGGINEQYF.

This chain joins TRBV7-2 and TRBJ1-1; maybe TRBD1 (6 bases). This CDR3 region has 15 residues. Germline CDR1 and CDR2: SGHTA and FQGNSA. Trimming pared 5 bases from V and 0 bases from J, leaving 13 bases between. CDR3 coding DNA: TGTGCCAGCAGCCCGGGGGGCAGCCTGAACACTGAAGCTTTCTTT. It encodes CASSPGGSLNTEAFF. Drawing the rest from reference TRBV7-2 and TRBJ1-1, the complete variable domain is GAGVSQSPSNKVTEKGKDVELRCDPISGHTALYWYRQSLGQGLEFLIYFQGNSAPDKSGLPSDRFSAERTGGSVSTLTIQRTQQEDSAVYLCASSPGGSLNTEAFFGQGTRLTVV.

This clone was counted a single time. The chain combines TRBV30 with TRBJ2-2; D is undetermined. CDR3 size: 13 residues. V lost 0 bases and J 4 bases, leaving 6 bases between the germline ends. Germline V CDR1 and CDR2: GTSNPN, SVGIG (reference sequence). The CDR3 loop is CAWSVPSTGELFF. The CDR3 DNA reads TGTGCCTGGAGTGTCCCTAGCACCGGGGAGCTGTTTTTT.